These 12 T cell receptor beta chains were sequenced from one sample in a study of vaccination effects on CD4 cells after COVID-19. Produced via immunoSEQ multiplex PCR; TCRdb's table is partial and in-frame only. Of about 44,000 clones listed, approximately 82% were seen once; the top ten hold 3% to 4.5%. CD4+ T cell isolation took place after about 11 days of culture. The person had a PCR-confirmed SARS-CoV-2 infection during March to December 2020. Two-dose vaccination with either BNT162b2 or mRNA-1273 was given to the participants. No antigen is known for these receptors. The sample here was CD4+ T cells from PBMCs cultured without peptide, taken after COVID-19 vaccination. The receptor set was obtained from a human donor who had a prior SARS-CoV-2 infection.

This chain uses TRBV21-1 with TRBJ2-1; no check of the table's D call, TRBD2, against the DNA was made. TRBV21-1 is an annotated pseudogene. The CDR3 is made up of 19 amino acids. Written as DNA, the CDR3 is TGTGCCAGCAGCAAAATGCGCGGGAGGGCCCCCCTCTTGAACAATGAGCAGTTCTTC. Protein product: CASSKMRGRAPLLNNEQFF.

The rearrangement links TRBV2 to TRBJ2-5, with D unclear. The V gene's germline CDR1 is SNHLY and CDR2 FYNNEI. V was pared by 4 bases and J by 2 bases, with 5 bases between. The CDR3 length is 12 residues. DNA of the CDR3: TGTGCCAGCAGTGCGACTCAAGAGACCCAGTACTTC. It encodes CASSATQETQYF. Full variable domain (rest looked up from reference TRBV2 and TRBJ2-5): EPEVTQTPSHQVTQMGQEVILRCVPISNHLYFYWYRQILGQKVEFLVSFYNNEISEKSEIFDDQFSVERPDGSNFTLKIRSTKLEDSAMYFCASSATQETQYFGPGTRLLVL.

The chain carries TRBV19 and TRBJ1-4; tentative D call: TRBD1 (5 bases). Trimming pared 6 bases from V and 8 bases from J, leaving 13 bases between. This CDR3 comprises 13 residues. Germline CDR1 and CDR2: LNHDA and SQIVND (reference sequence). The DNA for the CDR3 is TGTGCCAGTAGCCTTCTCCGGGGGGAAAAACTGTTTTTT. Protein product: CASSLLRGEKLFF.

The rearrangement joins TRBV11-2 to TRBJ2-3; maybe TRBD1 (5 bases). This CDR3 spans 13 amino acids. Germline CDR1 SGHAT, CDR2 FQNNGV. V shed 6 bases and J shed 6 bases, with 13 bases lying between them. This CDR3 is CASSPDSPDTQYF. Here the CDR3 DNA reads TGTGCCAGCAGTCCTGACAGCCCGGATACGCAGTATTTT.

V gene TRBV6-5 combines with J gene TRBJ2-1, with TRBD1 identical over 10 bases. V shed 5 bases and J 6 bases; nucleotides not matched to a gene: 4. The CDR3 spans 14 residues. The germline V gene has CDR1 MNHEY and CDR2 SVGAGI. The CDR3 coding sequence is TGTGCCAGCAGTAACGGACAGGGGGTCAATGAGCAGTTCTTC. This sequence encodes CASSNGQGVNEQFF.

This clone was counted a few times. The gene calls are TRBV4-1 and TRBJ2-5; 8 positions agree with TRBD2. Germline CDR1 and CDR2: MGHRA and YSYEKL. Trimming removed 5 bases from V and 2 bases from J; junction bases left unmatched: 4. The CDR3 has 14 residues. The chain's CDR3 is CASSAGGLQETQYF. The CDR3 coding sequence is TGCGCCAGCAGCGCGGGGGGTTTACAAGAGACCCAGTACTTC.

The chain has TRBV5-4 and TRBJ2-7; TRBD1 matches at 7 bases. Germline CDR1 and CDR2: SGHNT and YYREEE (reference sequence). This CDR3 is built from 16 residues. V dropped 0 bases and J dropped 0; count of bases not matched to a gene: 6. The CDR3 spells CASSLAGTAASYEQYF. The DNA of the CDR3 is TGTGCCAGCAGCTTGGCGGGGACAGCCGCCTCCTACGAGCAGTACTTC.

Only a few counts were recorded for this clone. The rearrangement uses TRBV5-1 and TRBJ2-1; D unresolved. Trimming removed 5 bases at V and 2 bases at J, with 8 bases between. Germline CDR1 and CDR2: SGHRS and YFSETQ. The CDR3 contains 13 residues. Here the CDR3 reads CASSGVAYNEQFF. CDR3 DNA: TGCGCCAGCAGTGGGGTGGCCTACAATGAGCAGTTCTTC.

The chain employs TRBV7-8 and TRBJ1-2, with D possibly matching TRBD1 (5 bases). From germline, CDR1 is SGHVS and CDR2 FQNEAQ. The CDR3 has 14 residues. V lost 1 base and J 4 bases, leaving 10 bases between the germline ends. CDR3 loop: CASSLDAGSYGYTF. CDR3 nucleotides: TGTGCCAGCAGCTTAGATGCAGGGTCCTATGGCTACACCTTC. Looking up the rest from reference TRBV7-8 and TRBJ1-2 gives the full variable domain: GAGVSQSPRYKVAKRGQDVALRCDPISGHVSLFWYQQALGQGPEFLTYFQNEAQLDKSGLPSDRFFAERPEGSVSTLKIQRTQQEDSAVYLCASSLDAGSYGYTFGSGTRLTVV.

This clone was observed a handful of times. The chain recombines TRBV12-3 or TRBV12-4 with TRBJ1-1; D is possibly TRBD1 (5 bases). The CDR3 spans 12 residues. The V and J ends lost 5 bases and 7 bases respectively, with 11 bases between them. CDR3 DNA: TGTGCCAGCAGTCCCGGACACCTTGAAGCTTTCTTT. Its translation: CASSPGHLEAFF.

The CDR3 DNA follows: TGTGCCAGCAGGGGGGCCGGGTGGGTTCAGGTGGATACGCAGTATTTT. It translates to CASRGAGWVQVDTQYF. The chain couples TRBV2 to TRBJ2-3, with D possibly matching TRBD1 (6 bases). CDR1 and CDR2 (germline): SNHLY, FYNNEI. Trimming took 6 bases from V and 6 from J, leaving 22 bases between them. The CDR3 loop spans 16 amino acids.

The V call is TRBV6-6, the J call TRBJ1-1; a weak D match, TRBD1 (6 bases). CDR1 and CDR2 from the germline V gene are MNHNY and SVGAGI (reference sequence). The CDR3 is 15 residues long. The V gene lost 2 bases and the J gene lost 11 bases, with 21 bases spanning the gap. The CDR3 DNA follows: TGTGCCAGCAGTTACAACTCAGGGGCCCCCTTGGGGGCTTTCTTT. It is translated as CASSYNSGAPLGAFF.